The 30 T cell receptor beta chains below all came from one sample that was sequenced in a study of blood T cells in healthy people across ages. The authors ran a second PCR of about 7 to 11 cycles using a sample-barcoded 5' primer and a J-beta primer mix. TCRdb re-analysed the 5' RACE reads in MiXCR, keeping a single row per CDR3 protein. Of roughly 1.6 million distinct CDR3 sequences listed, about 35% were seen once; the top ten hold approximately 10%. Sequenced: blood. These receptors all come from a woman in her twenties or thirties in good health.

The sample holds a few counts of this clonotype. This chain links TRBV29-1 with TRBJ1-2; no clear D. The CDR3 extends over 13 amino acids. V lost 4 bases and J 4 bases, leaving 13 bases between the germline ends. The germline V gene encodes CDR1 SQVTM and CDR2 ANQGSEA. CDR3 in amino acids: CSVGPFTGYGYTF. As DNA, the CDR3 is TGCAGCGTTGGGCCTTTTACCGGCTATGGCTACACCTTC.

The rearrangement links TRBV6-2 or TRBV6-3 to TRBJ1-5, with unresolved D. Germline-derived CDR1 and CDR2 are MNHEY and SVGEGT. Trimming stripped 2 bases from V and 6 bases from J, with 8 bases between. The length of the CDR3 is 13 residues. The CDR3 DNA reads TGTGCCAGCAGTTACGGTGGGCGTCAGCCCCAGCATTTT. Translating it yields CASSYGGRQPQHF.

The chain carries TRBV10-3 and TRBJ2-3, with 8 bases aligning to TRBD2. The CDR3 sequence is 14 residues long. Germline-derived CDR1 and CDR2 are ENHRY and SYGVKD. The trim removed 10 bases at V and 2 bases at J, leaving 8 bases unmatched. The CDR3 loop is CATSAGATTDTQYF. Written as DNA, the CDR3 is TGTGCCACCTCAGCGGGGGCCACCACAGATACGCAGTATTTT.

This sequence joins TRBV18 and TRBJ1-5; 7 bases are shared with TRBD1. V lost 3 bases, J lost 6 bases, and 8 bases stayed unmatched. Germline CDR1 reads KGHSH; CDR2 reads LQKENI. The length of the CDR3 is 15 residues. The DNA of the CDR3 is TGTGCCAGCTCACCTGAGACAGGGAATGGTCAGCCCCAGCATTTT. It translates to CASSPETGNGQPQHF.

Only a few counts were recorded for this clonotype. The rearrangement links TRBV4-2 to TRBJ2-1; 9 positions agree with TRBD2. With 0 bases clipped from V and 0 bases from J, the junction kept 6 bases outside the gene matches. Per the germline V gene, CDR1 is LGHNA and CDR2 is YNFKEQ. The CDR3 consists of 18 residues. This chain's CDR3 is CASSQDRTSGLSYNEQFF. CDR3 in DNA: TGTGCCAGCAGCCAAGATCGAACTAGCGGGCTCTCCTACAATGAGCAGTTCTTC.

This clonotype was counted only a few times. V usage is TRBV21-1 and J usage is TRBJ2-1; the tabulated D call, TRBD1, remains unverified against the DNA. TRBV21-1 is deemed a pseudogene. The CDR3 contains 16 residues. DNA for the CDR3: TGTGCCAGCAGCTCGTCCCGGGACAGTACCTACAATGAGCAGTTCTTC. This gives the protein CASSSSRDSTYNEQFF.

In this sample, this clonotype turned up a few times. The V gene is TRBV6-2 or TRBV6-3, the J gene TRBJ2-2, with a possible D match to TRBD1 (6 bases). Trimming left V 6 bases short and J 9 bases short, with 14 bases between. The germline V gene has CDR1 MNHEY and CDR2 SVGEGT. This CDR3 comprises 13 residues. The CDR3, as DNA: TGTGCCAGCAGCCGGGACACGCGCCGGGAGCTGTTTTTT. Its translation is CASSRDTRRELFF.

This clonotype came up a few times. This chain links TRBV20-1 with TRBJ2-3; 7 nucleotides align to TRBD2. CDR1 is DFQATT and CDR2 is SNEGSKA in the germline V gene (reference sequence). This CDR3 spans 15 amino acids. V was clipped by 1 base and J by 2 bases; unmatched bases: 6. The CDR3 is CSARVLLAATDTQYF. In DNA form, the CDR3 reads TGCAGTGCTAGAGTCCTCCTAGCGGCCACAGATACGCAGTATTTT.

The chain joins TRBV4-2 to TRBJ1-5; tentatively, D is TRBD1 (5 bases). Trimming shortened V by 0 bases and J by 3 bases, and 12 bases separated the two germline ends. The CDR3 sequence is 16 residues long. Germline V CDR1 and CDR2: LGHNA, YNFKEQ. Here the CDR3 reads CASSQDGGSTNQPQHF. As DNA, the CDR3 is TGTGCCAGCAGCCAAGATGGGGGGTCCACCAATCAGCCCCAGCATTTT.

V usage is TRBV20-1 and J usage is TRBJ2-5; 10 positions match TRBD1. The end of the DNA is better explained by TRBJ2-7, so the J call may be wrong. There are 13 residues in the CDR3. Germline V lookup: CDR1 DFQATT, CDR2 SNEGSKA (reference sequence). CDR3 in DNA: TGCAGTGCACCGGACAGGGGGGCGGGCGAGCAGTACTTC. This encodes CSAPDRGAGEQYF.

This clonotype was observed once. One junction end disagrees with the germline gene, perhaps due to a read error. The chain couples TRBV20-1 to TRBJ2-5, with D possibly being TRBD1 or TRBD2 (6 bases each). The CDR3 is made up of 13 amino acids. Germline V gives CDR1 DFQATT, CDR2 SNEGSKA (reference sequence). Here the CDR3 reads CGARPTGRETQYF. As DNA, the CDR3 is TGCGGTGCTAGACCCACAGGGAGGGAGACCCAGTACTTC.

This clonotype was picked up a small number of times. The rearrangement links TRBV5-6 to TRBJ2-1; 11 nucleotides line up with TRBD2. Trimming cost V 5 bases and J 4 bases; bases outside gene matches: 8. The CDR3 spans 16 residues. CDR1 and CDR2 from the germline V gene are SGHDT and YYEEEE. The CDR3 protein is CASRWQTSGAYNEQFF. The CDR3 DNA sequence: TGTGCCAGCAGGTGGCAGACTAGCGGGGCTTACAATGAGCAGTTCTTC.

The rearrangement joins TRBV20-1 to TRBJ1-4; D is possibly TRBD1 (5 bases). The V gene's germline CDR1 is DFQATT and CDR2 SNEGSKA (reference sequence). Trimming stripped 3 bases from V and 4 bases from J, with 12 bases between. This CDR3 comprises 14 residues. Written as DNA, the CDR3 is TGCAGTGCTAGGGGGCTTCGCGGTAATGAAAAACTGTTTTTT. This translates into CSARGLRGNEKLFF.

The V gene is TRBV24-1, the J gene TRBJ2-7, with D perhaps TRBD1 (6 bases). The CDR3 sequence is 14 residues long. CDR1 and CDR2 (germline): KGHDR, SFDVKD. Between the trimmed V and J ends, which lost 4 bases and 5 bases, there was a span of 14 bases. This CDR3 is CATSDTTGNHEQYF. The CDR3 bases are TGTGCCACCAGTGACACAACAGGGAACCACGAGCAGTACTTC.

The genes are TRBV27 and TRBJ2-1, with D perhaps matching TRBD2 (7 bases). Trimming removed 6 bases at V and 12 bases at J, with 15 bases between. The CDR3 contains 12 residues. From germline, CDR1 is MNHEY and CDR2 SMNVEV (reference sequence). The CDR3 spells CASSSGGGRQFF. The CDR3, as DNA: TGTGCCAGCAGCTCCGGGGGCGGGAGGCAGTTCTTC.

This clonotype has only a few counts. This chain connects TRBV6-1 to TRBJ2-1; 10 bases are a match to TRBD2. The V gene end was trimmed by 5 bases and the J gene end by 9 bases; junction bases not matched to a gene: 13. The CDR3 length is 16 residues. CDR1 and CDR2 (germline): MNHNS, SASEGT. CDR3 sequence reads: CASSTALAGGRGEQFF. CDR3 nucleotide sequence: TGTGCCAGCAGTACCGCATTAGCGGGGGGCCGTGGTGAGCAGTTCTTC.

There are a few counts of this clonotype. This chain connects TRBV6-1 to TRBJ2-7; 9 bases fit TRBD1. V lost 6 bases and J lost 0; bases outside the gene matches: 9. The CDR3 runs 16 residues. CDR1 and CDR2 from the germline V gene are MNHNS and SASEGT. The CDR3 loop reads CASSRDRGGISYEQYF. DNA of the CDR3: TGTGCCAGCAGCCGCGACAGGGGGGGTATCTCCTACGAGCAGTACTTC.

The V gene is TRBV20-1, the J gene TRBJ2-7; 8 bases map to TRBD1. This CDR3 region has 14 residues. V shed 5 bases and J 5 bases; nucleotides not matched to a gene: 11. CDR1 is DFQATT and CDR2 is SNEGSKA in the germline V gene (reference sequence). CDR3 nucleotides: TGCAGTGCTCGAACGACAGGGGTTAGGAACGAGCAGTACTTC. It yields the protein CSARTTGVRNEQYF.

V usage is TRBV11-2 and J usage is TRBJ2-2; no clear D. The germline CDR1 and CDR2 sequences are SGHAT and FQNNGV. This CDR3 is 14 amino acids long. With 2 bases removed from V and 8 bases from J, the gap between germline ends came to 12 bases. This CDR3 reads CASSLPPTWGELFF. The CDR3 DNA is TGTGCCAGCAGCTTACCCCCAACGTGGGGGGAGCTGTTTTTT.

V is TRBV12-3 or TRBV12-4 and J is TRBJ1-1; the D gene is possibly TRBD1 (6 bases). V was clipped by 3 bases and J by 2 bases, with 10 bases between them. The CDR3 is 14 amino acids. The DNA of the CDR3 is TGTGCCAGCAGTTTTAACAGGGTAAACACTGAAGCTTTCTTT. This gives the protein CASSFNRVNTEAFF.

The table lists this clonotype with a few counts. The J gene is TRBJ2-7, the V gene TRBV6-1, with D tentatively TRBD1 (6 bases). The CDR3 is 14 amino acids. V gave up 3 bases and J gave up 3 bases, with 12 bases separating them. CDR1 is MNHNS and CDR2 is SASEGT in the germline V gene. CDR3 in amino acids: CASSEGAGFYEQYF. The CDR3 DNA follows: TGTGCCAGCAGTGAGGGGGCAGGGTTCTACGAGCAGTACTTC.

The rearrangement joins TRBV20-1 to TRBJ2-3; 12 bases align to TRBD2. Unmatched junction bases numbered 2, after V lost 3 bases and J lost 1 base. The CDR3 covers 15 residues. CDR1 is DFQATT and CDR2 is SNEGSKA in the germline V gene (reference sequence). This CDR3 reads CSASSSGRGTDTQYF. In DNA, the CDR3 is TGCAGTGCTAGTTCTAGCGGGAGGGGCACAGATACGCAGTATTTT.

A few counts support this clonotype. The chain employs TRBV10-3 and TRBJ2-7; the D gene is possibly TRBD1 (5 bases). Germline lookup yields CDR1 ENHRY and CDR2 SYGVKD. The CDR3 contains 15 residues. Trimming stripped 1 base from V and 0 bases from J, with 10 bases between. The CDR3 bases are TGTGCCATCAGTGAGTTGACAGTTAGCTCCTACGAGCAGTACTTC. Translated, it gives CAISELTVSSYEQYF.

The genes are TRBV7-3 and TRBJ2-6; TRBD1 matches at 9 bases. The CDR3 extends over 19 amino acids. Unmatched junction bases numbered 9, after V lost 1 base and J lost 2 bases. CDR1 SGHTA and CDR2 FQGTGA come from the germline V gene. CDR3 protein: CASSLRGQGNFAGANVLTF. The DNA for the CDR3 is TGTGCCAGCAGCTTAAGGGGACAGGGTAATTTTGCTGGGGCCAACGTCCTGACTTTC.

The chain joins TRBV15 to TRBJ1-2; perhaps TRBD1 as D (5 bases). The V gene lost 0 bases and the J gene lost 6 bases, with 11 bases spanning the gap. Germline V gene data show CDR1 as LNHNV and CDR2 as YYDKDF (reference sequence). This CDR3 is built from 14 residues. As DNA, the CDR3 is TGTGCCACCAGCAGAGATAACAGGATGGATGGCTACACCTTC. As protein: CATSRDNRMDGYTF.

The genes are TRBV12-3 or TRBV12-4 and TRBJ2-2, with D possibly TRBD2 on 6 matching bases. The germline V and J ends were trimmed by 6 bases and 2 bases, with 13 bases remaining between them. This CDR3 has 15 amino acids. The chain's CDR3 is CASSLGTPNTGELFF. CDR3 in DNA: TGTGCCAGCAGCCTCGGGACTCCTAACACCGGGGAGCTGTTTTTT.

This clonotype occurred a few times. One junction end disagrees with the germline gene, perhaps due to a read error. The genes are TRBV3-1 and TRBJ2-1; 11 bases are a match to TRBD2. The CDR3 is made up of 16 amino acids. The germline V gene encodes CDR1 LGHDT and CDR2 YNNKEL (reference sequence). As DNA, the CDR3 is TGTGCCAGCAGCCCCACTAGCGGGGGCTCCTGCAATGAGCAGTTCTTC. It specifies CASSPTSGGSCNEQFF.

This clonotype was seen ten or more times. The V and J genes are TRBV7-2 and TRBJ2-5; perhaps D is TRBD1 or TRBD2 (5 bases each). Per germline, CDR1 SGHTA and CDR2 FQGNSA. Trimming removed 2 bases at V and 0 bases at J, with 13 bases between. The CDR3 consists of 16 residues. The CDR3 loop is CASSLIGRQNQETQYF. CDR3 bases: TGTGCCAGCAGCTTAATAGGGAGACAGAACCAAGAGACCCAGTACTTC.

This clonotype was recorded a few times. This rearrangement joins TRBV11-2 to TRBJ2-6; maybe TRBD2 (7 bases). Germline CDR1 is SGHAT and CDR2 is FQNNGV. The CDR3 spans 11 residues. V was shortened by 6 bases and J by 13 bases, with 10 bases between the two germline ends. CDR3 in DNA: TGTGCCAGCAGGGAGGGGGGGGTCCTGACTTTC. Translating it yields CASREGGVLTF.

V is TRBV12-3 or TRBV12-4 and J is TRBJ2-3; D remains ambiguous. The CDR3 totals 13 residues. V lost 5 bases, J lost 4 bases, and 10 bases lay in between. This CDR3 is CASSRVDADTQYF. Here the CDR3 DNA reads TGTGCCAGCAGTCGGGTTGACGCAGATACGCAGTATTTT.